This T cell receptor (beta chain) was sequenced during a study of T-cell reconstitution after alpha-beta-depleted transplantation in children. V was pared by 6 bases and J by 6 bases, with 9 bases of the junction left unmatched. Germline V CDR1 and CDR2: MDHEN, SYDVKM. The CDR3 is made up of 15 amino acids. This clonotype was detected ten times or more. Preparation of the TCRbeta library was carried out with unique molecular identifiers. TCRdb re-called the PCR reads with MiXCR, one entry per CDR3 protein. The data hold 450,000 to 600,000 distinct CDR3 sequences, with roughly 13% observed a single time.

The TCR comes from a male patient younger than 18 who had a stem cell transplant for acute myeloid leukemia, so the T cells may come from the graft donor. This specimen was PBMCs, mostly from graft donor cells, taken 360 days after TCRalphabeta/CD19-depleted stem cell transplant. The J gene is TRBJ1-4, the V gene TRBV28, with 8 bases matching TRBD1. The CDR3 is CASRGQGRLDEKLFF. CDR3 coding DNA: TGTGCCAGCAGAGGACAGGGAAGGCTTGATGAAAAACTGTTTTTT. The variable domain in full, completed from reference TRBV28 and TRBJ1-4, reads DVKVTQSSRYLVKRTGEKVFLECVQDMDHENMFWYRQDPGLGLRLIYFSYDVKMKEKGDIPEGYSVSREKKERFSLILESASTNQTSMYLCASRGQGRLDEKLFFGSGTQLSVL.